This T cell receptor beta chain was documented in a study of vaccination effects on CD4 cells after COVID-19. Study-level background: Sampling occurred a median 72 days post second dose, range 14 to 241.

Germline V CDR1 and CDR2: WNHNN, SYGVQD (reference sequence). This CDR3 has 14 amino acids. The V gene lost 9 bases and the J gene lost 1 base, with 16 bases spanning the gap. Some clones are missing from TCRdb's copy, which holds only in-frame ones; the method was immunoSEQ multiplex PCR. This table has about 31,000 clones, over 60% appearing once. Notes on the study in general: Infection-derived and vaccine-derived clones contracted markedly late after vaccination.

Notes on this clone: What it recognizes is unknown.

Under the ViraFEST assay, PBMC were stimulated with viral peptide pools so that antigen-specific CD4+ T cells expanded. Sequencing was performed afterwards. When ten to eleven days of culture had elapsed, CD4+ T cells were isolated. Participants completed two doses of the BNT162b2 or mRNA-1273 vaccine. Vaccinees lacked prior SARS-CoV-2 infection and tested negative for nucleocapsid antibodies. In the cultures, half the medium was exchanged for IL-2 medium on days 3 and 7. The chain joins TRBV10-1 to TRBJ2-7, with D perhaps TRBD1 (6 bases). The specimen was CD4+ T cells from PBMCs cultured with SARS-CoV-2 spike peptides, collected after COVID-19 vaccination. The sequence was obtained from a human donor who received a COVID-19 vaccine. CDR3 bases: TGCGCCAGTAGTCAGGGGTTGGCATCCTACGAGCAGTACTTC. Translating gives CASSQGLASYEQYF.